This TCR beta chain was retrieved from a study of blood T cells in healthy people across ages. Study-level findings and limits: When set beside aged donors, long-lived donors presented more naive CD4+ cells and higher diversity.

About this clonotype itself: The antigen is unknown.

With V trimmed by 5 bases and J by 2 bases, 6 bases remained unmatched. The CDR3 sequence is 15 residues long. The use of a sample-barcoded 5' primer and a J-beta primer mix characterized a second PCR of roughly 6 to 11 cycles. MiXCR was run by TCRdb on the 5' RACE reads, yielding one entry per CDR3 protein. The sample contains 1.5 million or so distinct CDR3 sequences, about 43% of which appear only once. Sequences were obtained from blood. The V and J genes are TRBV12-3 or TRBV12-4 and TRBJ2-3; TRBD2 aligns across 8 bases. The TCR comes from a young woman in good health. CDR3 in amino acids: CASSMTSVTTDTQYF. The CDR3 region has the DNA TGTGCCAGCAGTATGACTAGCGTGACCACAGATACGCAGTATTTT.